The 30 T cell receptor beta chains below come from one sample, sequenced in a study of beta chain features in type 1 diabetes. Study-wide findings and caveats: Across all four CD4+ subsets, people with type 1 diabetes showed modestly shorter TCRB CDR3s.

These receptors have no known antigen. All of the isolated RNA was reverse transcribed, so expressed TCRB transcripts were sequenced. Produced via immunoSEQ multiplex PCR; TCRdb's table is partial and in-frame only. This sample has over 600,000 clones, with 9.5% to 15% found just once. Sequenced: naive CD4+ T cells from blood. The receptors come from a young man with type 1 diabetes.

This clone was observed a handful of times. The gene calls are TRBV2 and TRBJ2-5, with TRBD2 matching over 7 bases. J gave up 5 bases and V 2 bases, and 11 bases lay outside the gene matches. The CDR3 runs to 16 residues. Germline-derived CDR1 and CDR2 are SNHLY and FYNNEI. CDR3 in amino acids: CASSEREAGWGETQYF. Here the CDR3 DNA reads TGTGCCAGCAGTGAAAGGGAAGCGGGATGGGGGGAGACCCAGTACTTC.

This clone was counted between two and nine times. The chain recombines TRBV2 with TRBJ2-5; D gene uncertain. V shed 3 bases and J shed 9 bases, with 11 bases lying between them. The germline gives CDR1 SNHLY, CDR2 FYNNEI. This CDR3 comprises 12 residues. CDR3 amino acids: CASSEVKLAQYF. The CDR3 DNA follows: TGTGCCAGCAGTGAGGTGAAATTGGCCCAGTACTTC.

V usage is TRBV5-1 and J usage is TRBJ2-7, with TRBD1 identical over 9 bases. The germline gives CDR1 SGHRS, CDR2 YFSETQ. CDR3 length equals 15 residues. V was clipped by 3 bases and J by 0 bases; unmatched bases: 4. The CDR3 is CASSSTGQGSYEQYF. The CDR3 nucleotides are TGCGCCAGCAGCTCTACGGGACAGGGCTCCTACGAGCAGTACTTC. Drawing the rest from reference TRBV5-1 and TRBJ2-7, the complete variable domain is KAGVTQTPRYLIKTRGQQVTLSCSPISGHRSVSWYQQTPGQGLQFLFEYFSETQRNKGNFPGRFSGRQFSNSRSEMNVSTLELGDSALYLCASSSTGQGSYEQYFGPGTRLTVT.

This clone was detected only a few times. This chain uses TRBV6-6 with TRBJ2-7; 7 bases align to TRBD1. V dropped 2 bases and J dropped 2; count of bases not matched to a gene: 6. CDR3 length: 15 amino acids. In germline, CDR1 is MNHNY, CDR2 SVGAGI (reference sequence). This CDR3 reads CASSYRDSHAYEQYF. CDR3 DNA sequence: TGTGCCAGCAGTTACCGGGACAGTCATGCCTACGAGCAGTACTTC.

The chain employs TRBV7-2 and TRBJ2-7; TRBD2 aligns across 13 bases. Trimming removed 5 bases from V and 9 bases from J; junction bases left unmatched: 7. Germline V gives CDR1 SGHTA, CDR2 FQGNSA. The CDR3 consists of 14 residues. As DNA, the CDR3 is TGTGCCAGCAGCACCGGGACTAGCGGGGAAAGGCAGTACTTC. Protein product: CASSTGTSGERQYF.

CDR3 amino acids: CASSEARGLGNQPQHF. For the CDR3, the DNA is TGTGCCAGCAGTGAAGCACGGGGGTTGGGCAATCAGCCCCAGCATTTT. V gene TRBV2 combines with J gene TRBJ1-5; D is perhaps TRBD1 (5 bases). Trimming cost V 0 bases and J 2 bases, with 11 bases left between them. The CDR3 has 16 residues. Germline V lookup: CDR1 SNHLY, CDR2 FYNNEI.

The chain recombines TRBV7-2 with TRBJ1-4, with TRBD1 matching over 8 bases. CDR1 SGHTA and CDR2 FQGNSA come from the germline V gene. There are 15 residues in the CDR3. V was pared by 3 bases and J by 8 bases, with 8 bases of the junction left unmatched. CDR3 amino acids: CASSFLQGEGEKLFF. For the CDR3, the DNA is TGTGCCAGCAGCTTCCTACAGGGGGAAGGCGAAAAACTGTTTTTT.

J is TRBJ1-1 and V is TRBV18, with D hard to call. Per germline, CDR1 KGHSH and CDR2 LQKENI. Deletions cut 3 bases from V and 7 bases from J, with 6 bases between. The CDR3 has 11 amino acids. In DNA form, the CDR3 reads TGTGCCAGCTCACCGGAGGGTGAAGCTTTCTTT. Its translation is CASSPEGEAFF.

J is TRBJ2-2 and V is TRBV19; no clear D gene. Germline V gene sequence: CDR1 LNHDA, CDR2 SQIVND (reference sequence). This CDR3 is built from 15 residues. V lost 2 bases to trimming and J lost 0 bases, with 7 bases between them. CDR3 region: CASSIRETNTGELFF. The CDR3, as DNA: TGTGCCAGTAGTATAAGGGAAACGAACACCGGGGAGCTGTTTTTT.

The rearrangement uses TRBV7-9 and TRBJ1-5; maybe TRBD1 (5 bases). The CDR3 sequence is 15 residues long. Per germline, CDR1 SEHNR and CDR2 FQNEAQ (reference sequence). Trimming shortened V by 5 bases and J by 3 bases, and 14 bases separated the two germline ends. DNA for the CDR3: TGTGCCAGCAGCCGCCTCGGGGGGAACAATCAGCCCCAGCATTTT. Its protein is CASSRLGGNNQPQHF.

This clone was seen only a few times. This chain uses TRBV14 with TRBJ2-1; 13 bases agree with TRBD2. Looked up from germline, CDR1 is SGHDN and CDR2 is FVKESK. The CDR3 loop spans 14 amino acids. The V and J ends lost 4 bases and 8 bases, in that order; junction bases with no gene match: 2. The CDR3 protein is CASSRTSGGYEQFF. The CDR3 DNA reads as TGTGCCAGCAGCCGGACTAGCGGGGGCTATGAGCAGTTCTTC.

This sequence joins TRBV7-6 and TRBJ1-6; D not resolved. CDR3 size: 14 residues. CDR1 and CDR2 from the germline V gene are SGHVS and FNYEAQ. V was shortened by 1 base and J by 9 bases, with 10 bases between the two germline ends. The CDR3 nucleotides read TGTGCCAGCAGCTTAGGCACAGTTTCTTCACCCCTCCACTTT. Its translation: CASSLGTVSSPLHF.

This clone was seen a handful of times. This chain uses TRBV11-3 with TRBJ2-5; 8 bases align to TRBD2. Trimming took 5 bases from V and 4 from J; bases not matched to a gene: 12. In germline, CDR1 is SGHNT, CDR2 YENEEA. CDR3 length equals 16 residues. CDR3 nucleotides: TGTGCCAGCAGCCTAGTCGGACTAGCCGTAGGAGAGACCCAGTACTTC. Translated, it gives CASSLVGLAVGETQYF.

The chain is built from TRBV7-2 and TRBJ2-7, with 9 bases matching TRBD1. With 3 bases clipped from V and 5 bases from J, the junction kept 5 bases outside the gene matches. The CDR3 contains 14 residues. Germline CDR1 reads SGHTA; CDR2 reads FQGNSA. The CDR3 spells CASSFNRGLNEQYF. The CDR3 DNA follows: TGTGCCAGCAGCTTCAACAGGGGGCTAAACGAGCAGTACTTC.

The CDR3 nucleotides are TGTGCCAGCAGTCTCGACCCGGACGGTATGCCGGAAAAACTGTTTTTT. This translates into CASSLDPDGMPEKLFF. This rearrangement joins TRBV27 to TRBJ1-4; D unresolved. Germline lookup yields CDR1 MNHEY and CDR2 SMNVEV (reference sequence). The CDR3 consists of 16 residues. V lost 5 bases, J lost 8 bases, and 21 bases lay in between.

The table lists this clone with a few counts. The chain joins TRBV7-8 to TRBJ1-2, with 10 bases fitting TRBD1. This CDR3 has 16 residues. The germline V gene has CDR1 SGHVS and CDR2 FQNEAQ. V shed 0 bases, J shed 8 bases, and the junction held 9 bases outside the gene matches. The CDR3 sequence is CASSLAGGQGSRGYTF. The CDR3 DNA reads TGTGCCAGCAGCTTAGCGGGGGGACAGGGGTCCCGAGGCTACACCTTC.

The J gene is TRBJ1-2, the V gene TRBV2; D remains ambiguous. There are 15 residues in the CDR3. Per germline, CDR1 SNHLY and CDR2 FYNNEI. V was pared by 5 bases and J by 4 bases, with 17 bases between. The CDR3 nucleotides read TGTGCCAGCAGTAGGTCCACGAGCCTCGGCTATGGCTACACCTTC. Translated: CASSRSTSLGYGYTF.

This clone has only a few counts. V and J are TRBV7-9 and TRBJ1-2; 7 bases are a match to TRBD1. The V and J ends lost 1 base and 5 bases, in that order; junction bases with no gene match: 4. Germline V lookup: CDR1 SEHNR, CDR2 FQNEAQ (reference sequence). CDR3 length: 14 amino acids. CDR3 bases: TGTGCCAGCAGCTTAGTAGGGACAGCTTATGGCTACACCTTC. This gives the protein CASSLVGTAYGYTF.

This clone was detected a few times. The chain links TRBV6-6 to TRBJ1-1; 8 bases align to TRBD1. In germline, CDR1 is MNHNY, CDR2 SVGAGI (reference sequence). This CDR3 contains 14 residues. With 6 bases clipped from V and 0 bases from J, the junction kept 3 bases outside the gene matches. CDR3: CASRRQGLNTEAFF. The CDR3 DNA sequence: TGTGCCAGCAGACGACAGGGGTTGAACACTGAAGCTTTCTTT.

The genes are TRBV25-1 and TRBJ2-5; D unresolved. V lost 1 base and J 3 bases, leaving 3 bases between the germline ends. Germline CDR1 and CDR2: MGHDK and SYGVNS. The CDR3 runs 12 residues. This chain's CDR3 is CASSEFEETQYF. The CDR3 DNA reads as TGTGCCAGCAGTGAATTTGAAGAGACCCAGTACTTC.

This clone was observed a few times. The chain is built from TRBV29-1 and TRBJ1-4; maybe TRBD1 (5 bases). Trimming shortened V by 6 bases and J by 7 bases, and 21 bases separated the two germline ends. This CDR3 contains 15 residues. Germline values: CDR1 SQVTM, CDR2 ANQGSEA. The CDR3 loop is CSVAPGGMIGEKLFF. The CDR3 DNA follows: TGCAGCGTAGCCCCGGGGGGGATGATAGGTGAAAAACTGTTTTTT.

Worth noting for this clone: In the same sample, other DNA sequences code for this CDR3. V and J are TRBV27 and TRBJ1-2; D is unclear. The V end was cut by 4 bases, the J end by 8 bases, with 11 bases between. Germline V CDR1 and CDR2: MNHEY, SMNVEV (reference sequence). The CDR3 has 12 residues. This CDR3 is CASSSGRWGYTF. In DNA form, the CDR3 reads TGTGCCAGCAGTTCGGGTAGATGGGGCTACACCTTC.

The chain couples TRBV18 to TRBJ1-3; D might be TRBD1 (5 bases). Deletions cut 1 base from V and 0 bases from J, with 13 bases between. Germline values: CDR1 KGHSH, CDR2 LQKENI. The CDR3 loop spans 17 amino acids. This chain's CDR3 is CASSPRDSESSGNTIYF. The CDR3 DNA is TGTGCCAGCTCACCACGGGACTCCGAGAGCTCTGGAAACACCATATATTTT. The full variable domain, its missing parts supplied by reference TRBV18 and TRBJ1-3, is NAGVMQNPRHLVRRRGQEARLRCSPMKGHSHVYWYRQLPEEGLKFMVYLQKENIIDESGMPKERFSAEFPKEGPSILRIQQVVRGDSAAYFCASSPRDSESSGNTIYFGEGSWLTVV.

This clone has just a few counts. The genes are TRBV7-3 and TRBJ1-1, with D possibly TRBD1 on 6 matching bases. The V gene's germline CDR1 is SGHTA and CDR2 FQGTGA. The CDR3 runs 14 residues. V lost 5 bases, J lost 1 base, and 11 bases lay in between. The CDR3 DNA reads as TGTGCCAGCAGCCTCAACAGGGAGAACACTGAAGCTTTCTTT. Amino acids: CASSLNRENTEAFF.

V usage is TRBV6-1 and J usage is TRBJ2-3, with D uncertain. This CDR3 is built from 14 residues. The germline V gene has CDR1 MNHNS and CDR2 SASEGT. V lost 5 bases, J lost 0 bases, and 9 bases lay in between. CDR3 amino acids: CASSTDPSTDTQYF. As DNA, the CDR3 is TGTGCCAGCAGTACAGATCCTAGCACAGATACGCAGTATTTT.

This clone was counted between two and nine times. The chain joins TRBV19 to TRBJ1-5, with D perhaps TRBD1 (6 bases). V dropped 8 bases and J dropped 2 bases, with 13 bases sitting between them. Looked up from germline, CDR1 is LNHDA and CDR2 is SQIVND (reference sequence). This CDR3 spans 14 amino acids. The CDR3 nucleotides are TGTGCCAGTGGCGAACAGGGAGGCAATCAGCCCCAGCATTTT. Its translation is CASGEQGGNQPQHF.

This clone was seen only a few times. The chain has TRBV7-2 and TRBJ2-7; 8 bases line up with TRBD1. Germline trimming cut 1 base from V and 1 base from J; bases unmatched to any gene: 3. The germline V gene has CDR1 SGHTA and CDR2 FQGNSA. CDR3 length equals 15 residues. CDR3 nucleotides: TGTGCCAGCAGCTTAGACCGGACAGGGTCCTACGAGCAGTACTTC. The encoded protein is CASSLDRTGSYEQYF.

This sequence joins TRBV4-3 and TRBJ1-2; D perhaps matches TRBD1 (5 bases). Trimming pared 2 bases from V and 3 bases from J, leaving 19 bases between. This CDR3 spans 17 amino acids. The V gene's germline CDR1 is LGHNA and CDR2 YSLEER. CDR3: CASSQSVLGEGHYGYTF. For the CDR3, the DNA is TGCGCCAGCAGCCAATCGGTCCTCGGGGAGGGGCACTATGGCTACACCTTC.

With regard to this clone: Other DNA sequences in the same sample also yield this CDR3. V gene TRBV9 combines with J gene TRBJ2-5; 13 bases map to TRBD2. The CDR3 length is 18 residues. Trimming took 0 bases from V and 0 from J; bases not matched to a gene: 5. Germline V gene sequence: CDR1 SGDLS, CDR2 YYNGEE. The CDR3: CASSVGTSGGSYQETQYF. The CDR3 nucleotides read TGTGCCAGCAGCGTAGGGACTAGCGGGGGTTCGTACCAAGAGACCCAGTACTTC.

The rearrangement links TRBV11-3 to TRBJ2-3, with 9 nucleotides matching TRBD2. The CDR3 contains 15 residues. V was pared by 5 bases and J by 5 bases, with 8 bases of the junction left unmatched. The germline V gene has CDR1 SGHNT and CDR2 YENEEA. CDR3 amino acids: CASSPLAGSGDTQYF. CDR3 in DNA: TGTGCCAGCAGCCCGCTAGCGGGGAGCGGAGATACGCAGTATTTT. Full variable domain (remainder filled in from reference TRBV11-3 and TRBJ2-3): EAGVVQSPRYKIIEKKQPVAFWCNPISGHNTLYWYLQNLGQGPELLIRYENEEAVDDSQLPKDRFSAERLKGVDSTLKIQPAELGDSAVYLCASSPLAGSGDTQYFGPGTRLTVL.